A selection of T cell receptor beta chains follows, all from one sample in a study of human T cells and chemical hapten exposure. MiXCR, run by TCRdb on the RACE reads, gives a single entry per CDR3 protein. The top ten hold around 2% of the sample, which has a few hundred thousand distinct CDR3 sequences, about 4.8% seen once. The material sequenced was whole blood, taken in connection with sensitization to the hapten diphenylcyclopropenone (DPC). The receptors were gathered from a woman in her 50s with alopecia areata. Some clones in this sample may be carry-over from other donors' samples. Both conserved end residues are part of each CDR3. D genes are given only for firm matches. A clone size is listed for some rows: how often the clone was seen (once, few, many), or a class if it is expanded.

j_call: TRBJ1-2
d_call: .
clone_size: .
v_call: TRBV6-1
cdr3_nt: TGTGCCAGCAGTGTTAGTCTGAGCTATGGCTACACCTTC
cdr3_aa: CASSVSLSYGYTF

j_call: TRBJ1-1
d_call: .
clone_size: many
v_call: TRBV12-3/TRBV12-4
cdr3_nt: TGTGCCAGCAGTTTATTCGGCGAAGAAGCTTTCTTT
cdr3_aa: CASSLFGEEAFF

j_call: TRBJ1-2
d_call: .
clone_size: many
v_call: TRBV3-1
cdr3_nt: TGTGCCAGCAGCCCCGGGAGGCTCTCCTATGGCTACACCTTC
cdr3_aa: CASSPGRLSYGYTF

j_call: TRBJ2-5
d_call: .
clone_size: .
v_call: TRBV9
cdr3_nt: TGTGCCAGCAGCGTAGAGGGGTTCCAAGAGACCCAGTACTTC
cdr3_aa: CASSVEGFQETQYF

j_call: TRBJ1-2
d_call: TRBD1
clone_size: .
v_call: TRBV4-1
cdr3_nt: TGCGCCAGCAGCCAAGATATGGTGAGACAGGGGCCCTATGGCTACACCTTC
cdr3_aa: CASSQDMVRQGPYGYTF

j_call: TRBJ1-2
d_call: .
clone_size: many
v_call: TRBV4-3
cdr3_nt: TGCGCCAGCAGCCAAGATCCTCCCGCTAACTATGGCTACACCTTC
cdr3_aa: CASSQDPPANYGYTF

j_call: TRBJ1-2
d_call: .
clone_size: many
v_call: TRBV19
cdr3_nt: TGTGCCAGTAGCCTCGGATGGAGGGATGGCTACACCTTC
cdr3_aa: CASSLGWRDGYTF

j_call: TRBJ2-1
d_call: .
clone_size: many
v_call: TRBV7-8
cdr3_nt: TGTGCCAGCAGCTTACAGGGGATTACCTACAATGAGCAGTTCTTC
cdr3_aa: CASSLQGITYNEQFF

j_call: TRBJ2-5
d_call: .
clone_size: .
v_call: TRBV6-5
cdr3_nt: TGTGCCAGCAGTCGAGGGGTTGGAGAGACCCAGTACTTC
cdr3_aa: CASSRGVGETQYF

j_call: TRBJ2-2
d_call: .
clone_size: .
v_call: TRBV12-3/TRBV12-4
cdr3_nt: TGTGCCAGCAGTTTATTCCAGGGGCACACCGGGGAGCTGTTTTTT
cdr3_aa: CASSLFQGHTGELFF

j_call: TRBJ1-1
d_call: TRBD1
clone_size: .
v_call: TRBV6-4
cdr3_nt: TGTGCCAGCAGACGGGGACAGGGGGGGATCACTGAAGCTTTCTTT
cdr3_aa: CASRRGQGGITEAFF

j_call: TRBJ2-1
d_call: TRBD2
clone_size: .
v_call: TRBV20-1
cdr3_nt: TGCAGTGCTAGAGGCCCTTCGGGGGGCAATGAGCAGTTCTTC
cdr3_aa: CSARGPSGGNEQFF

j_call: TRBJ2-7
d_call: .
clone_size: many
v_call: TRBV7-9
cdr3_nt: TGTGCCAGCAGCCCTCCCCTCTCCTACGAGCAGTACTTC
cdr3_aa: CASSPPLSYEQYF

j_call: TRBJ2-6
d_call: .
clone_size: many
v_call: TRBV30
cdr3_nt: TGTGCCTGCCGGTATCATACTGGGGCCAACGTCCTGACTTTC
cdr3_aa: CACRYHTGANVLTF

j_call: TRBJ1-1
d_call: .
clone_size: many
v_call: TRBV9
cdr3_nt: TGTGCCAGCAGCGTACTCACCCGTCCTGAAGCTTTCTTT
cdr3_aa: CASSVLTRPEAFF

j_call: TRBJ2-7
d_call: .
clone_size: many
v_call: TRBV5-6
cdr3_nt: TGTGCCAGCAGCTCCCTGGGCCCCGAGCAGTACTTC
cdr3_aa: CASSSLGPEQYF

j_call: TRBJ1-5
d_call: .
clone_size: many
v_call: TRBV5-5
cdr3_nt: TGTGCCAGCAGCTTTGGACGGAAAGGGCAGCCCCAGCATTTT
cdr3_aa: CASSFGRKGQPQHF

j_call: TRBJ1-1
d_call: .
clone_size: .
v_call: TRBV20-1
cdr3_nt: TGCAGTGCCTTAACGTCAGGAGTGAACACTGAAGCTTTCTTT
cdr3_aa: CSALTSGVNTEAFF

j_call: TRBJ2-3
d_call: .
clone_size: few
v_call: TRBV29-1
cdr3_nt: TGCAGCGTTGTACAGGGTACAGATACGCAGTATTTT
cdr3_aa: CSVVQGTDTQYF

j_call: TRBJ1-5
d_call: .
clone_size: many
v_call: TRBV7-2
cdr3_nt: TGTGCCAGCAGCTTACAGGCTCGGCAGCCCCAGCATTTT
cdr3_aa: CASSLQARQPQHF

j_call: TRBJ1-5
d_call: TRBD1
clone_size: .
v_call: TRBV7-8
cdr3_nt: TGTGCCAGCAGGGTCACAGGGGACGTCAATCAGCCCCAGCATTTT
cdr3_aa: CASRVTGDVNQPQHF

j_call: TRBJ1-2
d_call: .
clone_size: .
v_call: TRBV12-3/TRBV12-4
cdr3_nt: TGTGCCAGCAGTTTAGCTGTGGCTTATGGCTACACCTTC
cdr3_aa: CASSLAVAYGYTF

j_call: TRBJ2-5
d_call: .
clone_size: many
v_call: TRBV9
cdr3_nt: TGTGCCAGCAGCGAGCCCCTTTTGGGAACGCCCGGAGAGACCCAGTACTTC
cdr3_aa: CASSEPLLGTPGETQYF

j_call: TRBJ1-2
d_call: .
clone_size: many
v_call: TRBV7-9
cdr3_nt: TGTGCCAGCAGCCAGGGTTTTGATGGCTACACCTTC
cdr3_aa: CASSQGFDGYTF

j_call: TRBJ2-1
d_call: TRBD2
clone_size: many
v_call: TRBV6-2/TRBV6-3
cdr3_nt: TGTGCCAGCAGTTTAGCGGGAGAACAAGGTGAGCAGTTCTTC
cdr3_aa: CASSLAGEQGEQFF

j_call: TRBJ1-6
d_call: .
clone_size: many
v_call: TRBV9
cdr3_nt: TGTGCCAGCAGTCCAATCCCGACAGTGGAGGGTTCACCCCTCCACTTT
cdr3_aa: CASSPIPTVEGSPLHF

j_call: TRBJ2-1
d_call: .
clone_size: many
v_call: TRBV28
cdr3_nt: TGTGCCAGCAGTTTATCGTGGACAGCTAATGAGCAGTTCTTC
cdr3_aa: CASSLSWTANEQFF

j_call: TRBJ2-3
d_call: TRBD1
clone_size: many
v_call: TRBV5-1
cdr3_nt: TGCGCCAGCAGCTTGGGGCCCACAGGGGGCGATACAGATACGCAGTATTTT
cdr3_aa: CASSLGPTGGDTDTQYF

j_call: TRBJ1-5
d_call: TRBD1
clone_size: few
v_call: TRBV27
cdr3_nt: TGTGCCAGCAGTGACAGGGGAAAACAGCCCCAGCATTTT
cdr3_aa: CASSDRGKQPQHF

j_call: TRBJ1-1
d_call: TRBD1
clone_size: .
v_call: TRBV28
cdr3_nt: TGTGCCATAAGATTCCCAGGGGGGATGACTGAAGCTTTCTTT
cdr3_aa: CAIRFPGGMTEAFF

j_call: TRBJ1-1
d_call: TRBD1
clone_size: many
v_call: TRBV7-2
cdr3_nt: TGTGCCAGCAGCAGGCGGACAGGGTTCACTGAAGCTTTCTTT
cdr3_aa: CASSRRTGFTEAFF

j_call: TRBJ2-3
d_call: .
clone_size: many
v_call: TRBV6-5
cdr3_nt: TGTGCCAGCAGCCCAGGGCGGGATACGCAGTATTTT
cdr3_aa: CASSPGRDTQYF

j_call: TRBJ1-2
d_call: .
clone_size: few
v_call: TRBV5-1
cdr3_nt: TGCGCCAGCAGCAACAGGGATGGCTACACCTTC
cdr3_aa: CASSNRDGYTF

j_call: TRBJ2-1
d_call: .
clone_size: few
v_call: TRBV20-1
cdr3_nt: TGCAGTGCTGCCAGGGTCCCCGGTGAGCAGTTCTTC
cdr3_aa: CSAARVPGEQFF

j_call: TRBJ2-3
d_call: TRBD2
clone_size: many
v_call: TRBV27
cdr3_nt: TGTGCCAGCAGTTCGCAGCCTAGCGGGCTCACAGATACGCAGTATTTT
cdr3_aa: CASSSQPSGLTDTQYF

j_call: TRBJ1-1
d_call: .
clone_size: many
v_call: TRBV11-2
cdr3_nt: TGTGCCAGCAGCGGGGGAAACAGGATTCAAGCTTTCTTT
cdr3_aa: CASSGGNRIQAFF

j_call: TRBJ2-5
d_call: .
clone_size: few
v_call: TRBV7-9
cdr3_nt: TGTGCCAGCAGCTCCCCGCGACTTCACTTCGGGACCCAGTACTTC
cdr3_aa: CASSSPRLHFGTQYF

j_call: TRBJ2-7
d_call: TRBD2
clone_size: many
v_call: TRBV20-1
cdr3_nt: TGCAGTGCGGGGCCTAGCGGAGAAGCCTACGAGCAGTACTTC
cdr3_aa: CSAGPSGEAYEQYF

j_call: TRBJ2-3
d_call: TRBD2
clone_size: many
v_call: TRBV5-1
cdr3_nt: TGCGCCAGCAGCATTTCTAGCGGGAGCGGCCGAGATACGCAGTATTTT
cdr3_aa: CASSISSGSGRDTQYF

j_call: TRBJ2-5
d_call: .
clone_size: many
v_call: TRBV3-1
cdr3_nt: TGTGCCAGCAGCCAAGAGTGGGTTATTGAGACCCAGTACTTC
cdr3_aa: CASSQEWVIETQYF